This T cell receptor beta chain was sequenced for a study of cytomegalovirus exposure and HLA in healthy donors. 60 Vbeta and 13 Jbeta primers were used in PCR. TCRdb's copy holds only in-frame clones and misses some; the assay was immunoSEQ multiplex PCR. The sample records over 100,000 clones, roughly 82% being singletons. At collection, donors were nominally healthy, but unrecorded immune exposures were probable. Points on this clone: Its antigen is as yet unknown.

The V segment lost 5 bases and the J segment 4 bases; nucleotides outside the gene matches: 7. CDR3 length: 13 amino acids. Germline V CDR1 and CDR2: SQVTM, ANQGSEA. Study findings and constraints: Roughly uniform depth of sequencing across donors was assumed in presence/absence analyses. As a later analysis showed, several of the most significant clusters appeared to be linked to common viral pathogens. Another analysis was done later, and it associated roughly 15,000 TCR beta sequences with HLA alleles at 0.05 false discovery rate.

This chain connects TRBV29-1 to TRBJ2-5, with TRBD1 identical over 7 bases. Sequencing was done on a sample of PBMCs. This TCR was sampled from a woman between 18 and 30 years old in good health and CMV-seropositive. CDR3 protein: CSVQGERGETQYF. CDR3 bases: TGCAGCGTTCAGGGGGAAAGGGGAGAGACCCAGTACTTC.